A single sample is the source of the 10 T cell receptor beta chains below, sequenced in a study of cytomegalovirus exposure and HLA in healthy donors. With 60 Vbeta and 13 Jbeta primers, the PCR was carried out. The method was immunoSEQ multiplex PCR; TCRdb's version includes in-frame clones alone and lacks a portion of them. The table has around 100,000 clones, around 60% seen once; the top ten hold 3.5% to 4%. The sample consisted of PBMCs. The receptors stem from a man aged 25-45 years in good health and CMV-seropositive.

The V call is TRBV4-2, the J call TRBJ2-5, with 8 nucleotides matching TRBD2. The CDR3 loop spans 17 amino acids. V dropped 6 bases and J dropped 3; count of bases not matched to a gene: 15. Germline CDR1 reads LGHNA; CDR2 reads YNFKEQ. The CDR3 protein is CASSRGVPGLEEETQYF. The CDR3 coding sequence is TGTGCCAGCAGTCGAGGTGTACCGGGACTAGAAGAAGAGACCCAGTACTTC.

The genes are TRBV29-1 and TRBJ1-3, with D possibly being TRBD1 (6 bases). This CDR3 region has 13 residues. Germline values: CDR1 SQVTM, CDR2 ANQGSEA. V lost 6 bases, J lost 4 bases, and 13 bases lay in between. Written as DNA, the CDR3 is TGCAGCGTATCCACAGGGACGGGAAACACCATATATTTT. Encoded protein: CSVSTGTGNTIYF.

The rearrangement links TRBV5-1 to TRBJ2-3; TRBD2 is a possible D gene (6 bases). This CDR3 region has 15 residues. V was shortened by 5 bases and J by 0 bases, with 13 bases between the two germline ends. Germline CDR1 SGHRS, CDR2 YFSETQ. The CDR3 nucleotides read TGCGCCAGCAGTCGTGGGGGGTCTAGCACAGATACGCAGTATTTT. As protein: CASSRGGSSTDTQYF.

The V and J genes are TRBV5-8 and TRBJ1-5; unclear D gene. Germline-derived CDR1 and CDR2 are SGHTS and YDEGEE. V dropped 4 bases and J dropped 4 bases, with 15 bases sitting between them. The CDR3 loop spans 15 amino acids. CDR3 sequence: CASSLKNTGNQPQHF. CDR3 DNA sequence: TGTGCCAGCAGCCTGAAGAATACGGGAAATCAGCCCCAGCATTTT.

The chain joins TRBV11-2 to TRBJ2-7; D may be TRBD1 (5 bases). Per germline, CDR1 SGHAT and CDR2 FQNNGV. The CDR3 is 15 amino acids. With 5 bases removed from V and 0 bases from J, the gap between germline ends came to 14 bases. The CDR3 loop reads CASSEHTGVSYEQYF. Here the CDR3 DNA reads TGTGCCAGCAGCGAACATACAGGAGTCTCCTACGAGCAGTACTTC.

This clone was found once. The V call is TRBV10-3, the J call TRBJ1-5; a weak D match, TRBD1 (6 bases). This CDR3 contains 16 residues. Germline loops: CDR1 ENHRY, CDR2 SYGVKD. V shed 0 bases and J shed 1 base, with 10 bases lying between them. Here the CDR3 reads CAISESDSLSNQPQHF. CDR3 nucleotide sequence: TGTGCCATCAGTGAGTCGGACAGCTTGAGCAATCAGCCCCAGCATTTT.

The J gene is TRBJ2-7, the V gene TRBV5-1, with 14 bases lining up with TRBD2. CDR1 and CDR2 (germline): SGHRS, YFSETQ. The CDR3 contains 16 residues. V gave up 4 bases and J gave up 0 bases; unmatched junction bases: 3. The CDR3 region has the DNA TGCGCCAGCAGCCCTGGACTAGCGGGAGGCTCCTACGAGCAGTACTTC. Its protein is CASSPGLAGGSYEQYF. Combining the CDR3 with reference TRBV5-1 and TRBJ2-7 gives the whole variable domain KAGVTQTPRYLIKTRGQQVTLSCSPISGHRSVSWYQQTPGQGLQFLFEYFSETQRNKGNFPGRFSGRQFSNSRSEMNVSTLELGDSALYLCASSPGLAGGSYEQYFGPGTRLTVT.

The genes are TRBV19 and TRBJ2-1, with 10 bases identical to TRBD2. The germline V gene encodes CDR1 LNHDA and CDR2 SQIVND (reference sequence). There are 13 residues in the CDR3. Trimming cost V 4 bases and J 10 bases; bases outside gene matches: 4. CDR3 protein: CASSKLAGIEQFF. The CDR3 coding sequence is TGTGCCAGTAGTAAACTAGCGGGGATCGAGCAGTTCTTC.

This chain uses TRBV29-1 with TRBJ1-1; 9 bases fit TRBD1. The CDR3 is 12 amino acids. CDR1 is SQVTM, CDR2 ANQGSEA, per germline. The CDR3 protein is CSGQGQWTEAFF. The CDR3 DNA reads as TGCAGTGGACAGGGGCAATGGACTGAAGCTTTCTTT.

This clone was counted a few times. The V gene is TRBV5-6, the J gene TRBJ1-1; D might be TRBD1 (6 bases). This CDR3 has 14 amino acids. Germline lookup yields CDR1 SGHDT and CDR2 YYEEEE. Trimming stripped 3 bases from V and 4 bases from J, with 13 bases between. The chain's CDR3 is CASSSTGYGTEAFF. In DNA form, the CDR3 reads TGTGCCAGCAGCTCCACAGGGTATGGCACTGAAGCTTTCTTT.